This TCR beta chain appears in the sequencing data of a study of T cell responses to AZD1222 COVID-19 vaccine. The germline V gene has CDR1 MGHRA and CDR2 YSYEKL. The V and J ends lost 4 bases and 5 bases respectively, with 15 bases between them. The CDR3 totals 15 residues. Method: immunoSEQ multiplex PCR; TCRdb's copy keeps in-frame clones and lacks some. The sample includes 70,000 to 85,000 clones, roughly 82% of them seen just once. Study-level points and caveats: Only a handful of people who got AZD1222 tested seropositive at baseline.

This clone was counted only a few times. The target antigen is unknown. This sample comprised peripheral blood, obtained on day 0 of AZD1222 vaccination. The chain combines TRBV4-1 with TRBJ1-5; D might be TRBD1 (6 bases). The clonotype originates from an adult in good health. The CDR3 spells CASSRGTIGDQPQHF. Written as DNA, the CDR3 is TGCGCCAGCAGCCGCGGGACAATTGGCGATCAGCCCCAGCATTTT.